The 25 T cell receptor beta chains below come from one sample, sequenced in a study of cytomegalovirus exposure and HLA in healthy donors. The PCR contained 60 Vbeta and 13 Jbeta primers. The method was immunoSEQ multiplex PCR; TCRdb's version includes in-frame clones alone and lacks a portion of them. Of some 35,000 clones listed, about 72% are singletons. The sample comprised PBMCs. These receptors were obtained from a man between 25 and 39 years old in good health and CMV-seronegative.

The chain has TRBV28 and TRBJ2-1, with D unresolved. The CDR3 is 16 residues long. Germline V gives CDR1 MDHEN, CDR2 SYDVKM. Trimming removed 1 base from V and 0 bases from J, with 10 bases in between. The CDR3 sequence: CASSLSPRSSYNEQFF. Here the CDR3 DNA reads TGTGCCAGCAGTTTATCCCCGAGGAGCTCCTACAATGAGCAGTTCTTC.

V and J are TRBV5-6 and TRBJ2-7, with D unresolved. In germline, CDR1 is SGHDT, CDR2 YYEEEE. The germline V and J ends were trimmed by 1 base and 4 bases, with 9 bases remaining between them. The CDR3 spans 13 residues. DNA of the CDR3: TGTGCCAGCAGCTTGTTACCCGCGTACGAGCAGTACTTC. This gives the protein CASSLLPAYEQYF.

The rearrangement links TRBV27 to TRBJ2-4, with D possibly TRBD2 on 5 matching bases. Germline-derived CDR1 and CDR2 are MNHEY and SMNVEV (reference sequence). Trimming shortened V by 4 bases and J by 8 bases, and 12 bases separated the two germline ends. The CDR3 runs to 13 residues. The CDR3 protein is CASSSASRDIQYF. The CDR3 coding sequence is TGTGCCAGCAGTTCAGCTAGCCGGGACATTCAGTACTTC.

The chain is built from TRBV2 and TRBJ2-2; the D gene is possibly TRBD2 (6 bases). Germline CDR1 SNHLY, CDR2 FYNNEI. V was pared by 1 base and J by 6 bases, with 12 bases between. CDR3 length: 15 residues. This CDR3 is CASSEGAGWAGELFF. For the CDR3, the DNA is TGTGCCAGCAGTGAAGGGGCGGGGTGGGCCGGGGAGCTGTTTTTT.

The chain combines TRBV5-1 with TRBJ2-5; TRBD2 matches at 7 bases. V shed 4 bases, J shed 4 bases, and the junction held 4 bases outside the gene matches. Germline CDR1 reads SGHRS; CDR2 reads YFSETQ. This CDR3 spans 13 amino acids. The CDR3 sequence: CASSGRAGETQYF. Here the CDR3 DNA reads TGCGCCAGCAGCGGGAGGGCCGGAGAGACCCAGTACTTC.

This clone was seen just once. The chain joins TRBV29-1 to TRBJ2-5; tentatively, D is TRBD1 (6 bases). Germline CDR1 and CDR2: SQVTM and ANQGSEA. The CDR3 spans 12 residues. With 6 bases removed from V and 5 bases from J, the gap between germline ends came to 13 bases. The CDR3 here is CSVNTGTETQYF. The CDR3 DNA reads as TGCAGCGTGAATACAGGGACGGAGACCCAGTACTTC.

This rearrangement joins TRBV13 to TRBJ2-7; D unresolved. V lost 4 bases and J 0 bases, leaving 4 bases between the germline ends. The CDR3 is 12 residues long. Germline V gives CDR1 PRHDT, CDR2 FYEKMQ (reference sequence). This chain's CDR3 is CASSSLSYEQYF. Written as DNA, the CDR3 is TGTGCCAGCAGCTCCCTCTCCTACGAGCAGTACTTC.

The V call is TRBV5-1, the J call TRBJ2-1; 13 nucleotides match TRBD2. V lost 4 bases and J lost 5; bases outside the gene matches: 9. CDR3 length: 17 amino acids. Looked up from germline, CDR1 is SGHRS and CDR2 is YFSETQ. This CDR3 is CASSLSRTSGGDNEQFF. In DNA form, the CDR3 reads TGCGCCAGCAGCCTATCTCGGACTAGCGGGGGTGACAATGAGCAGTTCTTC.

This clone has only a few counts. The chain combines TRBV6-5 with TRBJ1-3; D call uncertain. The V end was cut by 5 bases, the J end by 4 bases, with 12 bases between. CDR1 is MNHEY, CDR2 SVGAGI, per germline. CDR3 length equals 14 residues. CDR3 in DNA: TGTGCCAGCAGTGTGACTGCAGAAGGAAACACCATATATTTT. The encoded protein is CASSVTAEGNTIYF.

This clone was seen just once. This sequence joins TRBV10-3 and TRBJ2-6, with D possibly matching TRBD2 (6 bases). This CDR3 is 15 amino acids long. V lost 8 bases, J lost 0 bases, and 11 bases lay in between. Germline-derived CDR1 and CDR2 are ENHRY and SYGVKD. CDR3 DNA sequence: TGTGCCATCCTCGGGGGAAGCTCTGGGGCCAACGTCCTGACTTTC. Amino acids: CAILGGSSGANVLTF.

Written as DNA, the CDR3 is TGCGCCAGCAGCGGGGCTAACACAGATACGCAGTATTTT. It translates to CASSGANTDTQYF. The rearrangement joins TRBV5-1 to TRBJ2-3, with D possibly being TRBD1 (5 bases). In germline, CDR1 is SGHRS, CDR2 YFSETQ. The length of the CDR3 is 13 residues. Trimming cost V 4 bases and J 2 bases, with 8 bases left between them.

The rearrangement links TRBV27 to TRBJ2-5; 8 positions match TRBD1. Germline V gene sequence: CDR1 MNHEY, CDR2 SMNVEV (reference sequence). The CDR3 consists of 14 residues. V shed 10 bases and J 6 bases; nucleotides not matched to a gene: 13. The CDR3: CATGPGTGGQTQYF. The CDR3 region has the DNA TGTGCCACCGGGCCCGGCACAGGGGGACAGACCCAGTACTTC.

This clone was observed at least ten times. The chain couples TRBV4-3 to TRBJ1-5; 8 nucleotides match TRBD1. This CDR3 spans 15 amino acids. Losses at the gene ends were 5 bases for V and 3 bases for J; bases not matched to a gene: 6. Germline V gene lookup returns CDR1 LGHNA and CDR2 YSLEER. For the CDR3, the DNA is TGCGCCAGCAGCGAGCGGACAGGGAACAATCAGCCCCAGCATTTT. As protein: CASSERTGNNQPQHF.

The chain uses TRBV5-1 and TRBJ2-1, with 7 bases identical to TRBD2. This CDR3 is built from 12 residues. Germline loops: CDR1 SGHRS, CDR2 YFSETQ. With 0 bases clipped from V and 11 bases from J, the junction kept 2 bases outside the gene matches. The CDR3 here is CASSLGGGKQFF. CDR3 sequence (DNA): TGCGCCAGCAGCTTGGGGGGAGGGAAGCAGTTCTTC.

This chain joins TRBV19 and TRBJ2-1; TRBD2 might be the D (5 bases). The CDR3 contains 13 residues. In germline, CDR1 is LNHDA, CDR2 SQIVND (reference sequence). V was shortened by 3 bases and J by 5 bases, with 8 bases between the two germline ends. In nucleotides, the CDR3 is TGTGCCAGTAGTATCAGAGGGAACAATGAGCAGTTCTTC. Translated, it gives CASSIRGNNEQFF.

The chain couples TRBV2 to TRBJ1-1; D is undetermined. Germline CDR1 reads SNHLY; CDR2 reads FYNNEI. The CDR3 runs 13 residues. V was shortened by 8 bases and J by 0 bases, with 10 bases between the two germline ends. CDR3 sequence reads: CASGSGMNTEAFF. The CDR3 DNA reads as TGTGCCAGCGGGTCCGGGATGAACACTGAAGCTTTCTTT.

This chain joins TRBV5-1 and TRBJ1-4, with D possibly being TRBD1 (6 bases). This CDR3 has 14 amino acids. Germline assignment: CDR1 SGHRS and CDR2 YFSETQ. V was shortened by 3 bases and J by 7 bases, with 13 bases between the two germline ends. In nucleotides, the CDR3 is TGCGCCAGCAGCTCACAGGGTGGCGGTGAAAAACTGTTTTTT. It specifies CASSSQGGGEKLFF.

This chain uses TRBV5-6 with TRBJ2-7; 8 nucleotides match TRBD1. The J segment lost 1 base and the V segment lost 3 bases, leaving 9 bases of the junction unmatched. Looked up from germline, CDR1 is SGHDT and CDR2 is YYEEEE. The CDR3 contains 16 residues. Here the CDR3 reads CASSYTLRDRSYEQYF. The CDR3 DNA is TGTGCCAGCAGCTACACACTTAGGGACAGGTCCTACGAGCAGTACTTC.

The CDR3 sequence is CSGFQQETQYF. CDR3 bases: TGCAGCGGATTCCAGCAAGAGACCCAGTACTTC. The rearrangement uses TRBV29-1 and TRBJ2-5; D is unresolved. There are 11 residues in the CDR3. V dropped 7 bases and J dropped 2 bases, with 8 bases sitting between them. From germline, CDR1 is SQVTM and CDR2 ANQGSEA. Full variable domain (remainder filled in from reference TRBV29-1 and TRBJ2-5): SAVISQKPSRDICQRGTSLTIQCQVDSQVTMMFWYRQQPGQSLTLIATANQGSEATYESGFVIDKFPISRPNLTFSTLTVSNMSPEDSSIYLCSGFQQETQYFGPGTRLLVL.

This chain links TRBV5-1 with TRBJ1-4; no definite D call. The CDR3 length is 14 residues. Germline V gives CDR1 SGHRS, CDR2 YFSETQ. V gave up 4 bases and J gave up 0 bases, with 7 bases separating them. The CDR3 DNA sequence: TGCGCCAGCAGCCAAATCCCAACTAATGAAAAACTGTTTTTT. The encoded protein is CASSQIPTNEKLFF.

J is TRBJ2-5 and V is TRBV6-1, with 12 bases lining up with TRBD1. From germline, CDR1 is MNHNS and CDR2 SASEGT. This CDR3 spans 14 amino acids. V lost 9 bases, J lost 4 bases, and 6 bases stayed unmatched. The CDR3 nucleotides are TGTGCCAGTTTTCGGGACAGGGGGCGAGAGACCCAGTACTTC. It encodes CASFRDRGRETQYF.

The V and J genes are TRBV5-1 and TRBJ1-2; 8 bases match TRBD1. The CDR3 covers 13 residues. Germline CDR1 SGHRS, CDR2 YFSETQ. The V gene end was trimmed by 4 bases and the J gene end by 3 bases; junction bases not matched to a gene: 2. The CDR3 is CASSTTGDYGYTF. Here the CDR3 DNA reads TGCGCCAGCAGCACGACAGGGGACTATGGCTACACCTTC. Full variable domain (rest looked up from reference TRBV5-1 and TRBJ1-2): KAGVTQTPRYLIKTRGQQVTLSCSPISGHRSVSWYQQTPGQGLQFLFEYFSETQRNKGNFPGRFSGRQFSNSRSEMNVSTLELGDSALYLCASSTTGDYGYTFGSGTRLTVV.

This clone was recorded only once. Other DNA sequences of this sample code for an identical CDR3. This chain joins TRBV6-1 and TRBJ2-7, with D possibly matching TRBD2 (7 bases). Germline values: CDR1 MNHNS, CDR2 SASEGT. The V gene lost 4 bases and the J gene lost 0 bases, with 10 bases spanning the gap. CDR3 length: 14 amino acids. The CDR3 spells CASSGRGASYEQYF. CDR3 bases: TGTGCCAGCAGTGGACGGGGGGCCTCCTACGAGCAGTACTTC.

Only a few counts were recorded for this clone. This sequence joins TRBV28 and TRBJ2-7; 14 bases fit TRBD2. Germline values: CDR1 MDHEN, CDR2 SYDVKM. The CDR3 runs 15 residues. The J segment lost 3 bases and the V segment lost 5 bases, leaving 3 bases of the junction unmatched. The CDR3 sequence is CASSATSGRVYEQYF. In DNA form, the CDR3 reads TGTGCCAGCAGTGCGACTAGCGGGAGGGTCTACGAGCAGTACTTC.

The V and J genes are TRBV6-5 and TRBJ1-1; 9 bases map to TRBD1. CDR3 size: 13 residues. With V trimmed by 8 bases and J by 2 bases, 3 bases remained unmatched. Germline CDR1 is MNHEY and CDR2 is SVGAGI. In nucleotides, the CDR3 is TGTGCCAGCCACACAGGGGGCAACACTGAAGCTTTCTTT. Protein sequence: CASHTGGNTEAFF.